A selection of T cell receptor beta chains follows, all from one sample in a study of radiation and T cells in renal cell carcinoma. Sequencing used immunoSEQ multiplex PCR; TCRdb keeps in-frame clones, though not all of them. This sample has tens of thousands of clones, with over 75% found just once. The sample consisted of blood, taken from a patient whose treatment included radiotherapy and nephrectomy. The receptors derive from a man aged 55 to 70 with renal cell carcinoma. Each CDR3 is given with its conserved first and last residue.

CDR3aa	v_gene
CASSLVSFQETQYF	TRBV5-5
CASSPNSGVGEQFF	TRBV18
CASSLGLVNEQFF	TRBV27
CAISRISGSGDTQYF	TRBV10-3
CASSLRGGGGYTF	TRBV9
CASSTSGRGQKDEKLFF	TRBV7-9
CASSPPTGAVSYNEQFF	TRBV28
CASSETSAQYF	TRBV2
CATSRDRAARGQPQHF	TRBV15
CASSPGGRDQETQYF	TRBV5-1
CASSPPGEESLNTIYF	TRBV18
CASSPQNNEQFF	TRBV2
CASSVASGREDEQYF	TRBV9
CASSDGRGIGTIYF	TRBV10-2
CASSQERRIPPKNCSYEQYF	TRBV14
CASSLLGGQETQYF	TRBV28
CASSPGQGVNTEAFF	TRBV7-9
CAISEGRGTDTQYF	TRBV10-3
CASRSSSGREGNIQYF	TRBV12-2
CASSVESLVGNEQFF	TRBV9
CASSIRGLAAEKLFF	TRBV19
CSARDLDTQYF	TRBV20-1
CASTLMGKNIQYF	TRBV6-1
CASSLSEETQYF	TRBV5-1
CASSQKTQHPGGYTF	TRBV7-2
CASSSMLDGYTF	TRBV5-1
CASSGHRVFSYEQYF	TRBV6-1
CASSYTRGNTIYF	TRBV6-6
CASSHPLAKNIQYF	TRBV10-2
CAWKGFEAFF	TRBV30
CASSFTGTGDTEAFF	TRBV6-5
CASRQARSTYNEQFF	TRBV7-9
CASSPFLRRNTGELFF	TRBV9